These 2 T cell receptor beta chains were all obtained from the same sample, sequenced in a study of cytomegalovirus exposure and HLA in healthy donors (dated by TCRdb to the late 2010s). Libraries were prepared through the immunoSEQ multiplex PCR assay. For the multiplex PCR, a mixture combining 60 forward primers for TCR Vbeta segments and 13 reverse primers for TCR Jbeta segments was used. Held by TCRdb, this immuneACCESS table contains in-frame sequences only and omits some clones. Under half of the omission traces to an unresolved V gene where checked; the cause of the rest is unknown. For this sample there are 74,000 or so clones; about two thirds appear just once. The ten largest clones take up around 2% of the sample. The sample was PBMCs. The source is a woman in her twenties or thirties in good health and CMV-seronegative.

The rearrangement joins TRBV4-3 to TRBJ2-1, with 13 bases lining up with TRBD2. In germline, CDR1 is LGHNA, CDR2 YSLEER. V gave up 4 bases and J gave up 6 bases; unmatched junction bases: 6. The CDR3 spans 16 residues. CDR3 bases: TGCGCCAGCAGCCTCCAACTAGCGGGGGGGGCCAATGAGCAGTTCTTC. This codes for CASSLQLAGGANEQFF.

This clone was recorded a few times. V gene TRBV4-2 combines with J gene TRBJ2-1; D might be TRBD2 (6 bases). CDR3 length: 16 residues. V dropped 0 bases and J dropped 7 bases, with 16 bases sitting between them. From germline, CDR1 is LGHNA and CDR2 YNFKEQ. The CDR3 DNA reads TGTGCCAGCAGCCAAGATCGCACAGGACGGGGGAATGAGCAGTTCTTC. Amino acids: CASSQDRTGRGNEQFF.